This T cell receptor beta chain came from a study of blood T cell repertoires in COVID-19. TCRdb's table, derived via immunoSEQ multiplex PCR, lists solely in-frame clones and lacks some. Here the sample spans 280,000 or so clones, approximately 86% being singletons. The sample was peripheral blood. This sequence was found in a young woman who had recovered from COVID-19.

CDR3 nucleotides: TGTGCCAGCAGCGTGGACAGGGCCTATGGCTACACCTTC. It yields the protein CASSVDRAYGYTF. The chain uses TRBV12-3 or TRBV12-4 and TRBJ1-2; 8 bases are shared with TRBD1. V shed 6 bases, J shed 4 bases, and the junction held 4 bases outside the gene matches. This CDR3 contains 13 residues.